Presented here are 22 T cell receptor beta chains from one specimen sequenced in a study of T cells in Graves' hyperthyroidism and ophthalmopathy. From RNA transcripts, TCR beta CDR3 regions were amplified. HTBI primers were the set used in a first-round RT-PCR of the TCR CDR3. TCRdb redid the calling of the multiplex PCR reads with MiXCR, one entry per CDR3 protein. The sample lists about 360,000 distinct CDR3 sequences; over 15% were seen once. Sample: blood. These receptors all stem from a woman aged 18-29 years with Graves' hyperthyroidism.

In its sample, this clonotype was seen many times. V gene TRBV15 combines with J gene TRBJ1-2; unclear D gene. The germline gives CDR1 LNHNV, CDR2 YYDKDF (reference sequence). This CDR3 comprises 15 residues. V was pared by 0 bases and J by 8 bases, with 16 bases between. CDR3 sequence reads: CATSRDLDLLRGYTF. DNA for the CDR3: TGTGCCACCAGCAGAGATCTCGACTTATTGCGGGGCTACACCTTC.

This clonotype occurred many times. The genes are TRBV28 and TRBJ2-7; 12 nucleotides match TRBD2. Germline V lookup: CDR1 MDHEN, CDR2 SYDVKM. J gave up 1 base and V 6 bases, and 4 bases lay outside the gene matches. The CDR3 loop spans 15 amino acids. CDR3 in DNA: TGTGCCAGCAGCTCTAGCGGGAGGGGATCCTACGAGCAGTACTTC. It codes for CASSSSGRGSYEQYF.

Many counts were recorded for this clonotype. The gene calls are TRBV27 and TRBJ1-1; the D gene is possibly TRBD1 (5 bases). The CDR3 has 12 amino acids. Looked up from germline, CDR1 is MNHEY and CDR2 is SMNVEV (reference sequence). V was shortened by 5 bases and J by 1 base, with 5 bases between the two germline ends. CDR3 sequence (DNA): TGTGCCAGCAGTGGGGGGAACACTGAAGCTTTCTTT. It translates to CASSGGNTEAFF.

The chain recombines TRBV6-1 with TRBJ2-7; 11 positions match TRBD2. From germline, CDR1 is MNHNS and CDR2 SASEGT. The CDR3 has 15 amino acids. V shed 5 bases and J 2 bases; nucleotides not matched to a gene: 5. The CDR3 loop reads CASSQTSGVAYEQYF. CDR3 DNA sequence: TGTGCCAGCAGTCAGACTAGCGGGGTCGCCTACGAGCAGTACTTC.

The rearrangement links TRBV5-1 to TRBJ2-5; D remains unclear. Trimming cost V 8 bases and J 0 bases, with 14 bases left between them. Germline assignment: CDR1 SGHRS and CDR2 YFSETQ. The CDR3 sequence is 14 residues long. Here the CDR3 reads CASGVSPYQETQYF. The CDR3 nucleotides read TGCGCCAGTGGGGTCTCACCGTACCAAGAGACCCAGTACTTC.

This clonotype was found many times. The chain carries TRBV6-5 and TRBJ2-7; D may be TRBD1 (6 bases). This CDR3 comprises 14 residues. Trimming left V 7 bases short and J 3 bases short, with 16 bases between. Germline V gene lookup returns CDR1 MNHEY and CDR2 SVGAGI. Here the CDR3 DNA reads TGTGCCAGCACGTCCAGGGGCGCTGACTACGAGCAGTACTTC. Translation gives CASTSRGADYEQYF.

The chain carries TRBV20-1 and TRBJ2-5; TRBD2 matches at 11 bases. Germline assignment: CDR1 DFQATT and CDR2 SNEGSKA (reference sequence). The CDR3 is made up of 16 amino acids. The trim removed 6 bases at V and 1 base at J, leaving 10 bases unmatched. The DNA of the CDR3 is TGCAGTGCCGGAAGACTAGCGGGGCTAATCCAAGAGACCCAGTACTTC. It encodes CSAGRLAGLIQETQYF.

This clonotype has only a few counts. A read error may explain this, as a much larger clone is one base away. This chain uses TRBV5-1 with TRBJ1-5; D is undetermined. The CDR3 has 14 amino acids. CDR1 and CDR2 from the germline V gene are SGHRS and YFSETQ. DNA of the CDR3: TGCGCCAGCAGCCTCGACGGAAACAATCGGCCCCAGCATTTT. It encodes CASSLDGNNRPQHF.

The chain employs TRBV11-2 and TRBJ1-5, with a tentative D call TRBD1 (6 bases). This CDR3 comprises 17 residues. The V gene lost 0 bases and the J gene lost 1 base, with 13 bases spanning the gap. Germline CDR1 is SGHAT and CDR2 is FQNNGV. The DNA of the CDR3 is TGTGCCAGCAGCTTAGAGAGGGCAGGGGTGAGCAATCAGCCCCAGCATTTT. As protein: CASSLERAGVSNQPQHF.

This chain links TRBV12-3 or TRBV12-4 with TRBJ1-2; perhaps TRBD1 as D (5 bases). This CDR3 contains 15 residues. Trimming left V 7 bases short and J 2 bases short, with 17 bases between. Written as DNA, the CDR3 is TGTGCCAGCAATCCTATGGCGGGGGTAAACTATGGCTACACCTTC. Translation gives CASNPMAGVNYGYTF.

The chain recombines TRBV6-1 with TRBJ2-7; D could derive from TRBD1 or TRBD2 (7 bases each). The CDR3 has 16 residues. The ends were cut back, 1 base at V and 2 bases at J, with 15 bases in the middle. Germline V gene sequence: CDR1 MNHNS, CDR2 SASEGT. DNA for the CDR3: TGTGCCAGCAGTGAAGAAGCGGGACAGCCGACCTACGAGCAGTACTTC. This translates into CASSEEAGQPTYEQYF.

This clonotype was counted a few times. The V call is TRBV5-6, the J call TRBJ2-7, with D possibly being TRBD2 (6 bases). The CDR3 is made up of 15 amino acids. In germline, CDR1 is SGHDT, CDR2 YYEEEE. V was cut by 4 bases and J by 6 bases, with 20 bases left in between. CDR3 in DNA: TGTGCCAGCAGCCGGCCGGTTGGACTATGGCGCGAGCAGTACTTC. Protein sequence: CASSRPVGLWREQYF.

This clonotype was detected many times. V usage is TRBV20-1 and J usage is TRBJ1-2; 7 nucleotides agree with TRBD1. The CDR3 sequence is 12 residues long. Germline trimming cut 6 bases from V and 2 bases from J; bases unmatched to any gene: 3. Germline V gene sequence: CDR1 DFQATT, CDR2 SNEGSKA (reference sequence). CDR3 bases: TGCAGTGCAAAACAGGGGAACTATGGCTACACCTTC. This codes for CSAKQGNYGYTF.

This clonotype was picked up many times. Here the CDR3 DNA reads TGCAGTGCTAGGTTGACGGAGCTTCACTACGAGCAGTACTTC. Amino acids: CSARLTELHYEQYF. This sequence joins TRBV20-1 and TRBJ2-7, with D unresolved. CDR3 length: 14 residues. The V end lost 3 bases, the J end lost 3 bases, and 15 bases lay between the germline ends. CDR1 and CDR2 from the germline V gene are DFQATT and SNEGSKA (reference sequence).

A few counts support this clonotype. The chain is built from TRBV7-3 and TRBJ2-5; maybe TRBD2 (7 bases). Germline V lookup: CDR1 SGHTA, CDR2 FQGTGA. This CDR3 has 15 amino acids. The V end was cut by 2 bases, the J end by 5 bases, with 15 bases between. DNA of the CDR3: TGTGCCAGCAGCTTACGAGGGGGGGCCACGGAGACCCAGTACTTC. It is translated as CASSLRGGATETQYF. Combining the CDR3 with reference TRBV7-3 and TRBJ2-5 gives the whole variable domain GAGVSQTPSNKVTEKGKYVELRCDPISGHTALYWYRQSLGQGPEFLIYFQGTGAADDSGLPNDRFFAVRPEGSVSTLKIQRTERGDSAVYLCASSLRGGATETQYFGPGTRLLVL.

This clonotype was seen more than once but under ten times. The genes are TRBV18 and TRBJ1-1, with D tentatively TRBD1 (6 bases). The length of the CDR3 is 14 residues. The germline V and J ends were trimmed by 5 bases and 3 bases, with 13 bases remaining between them. CDR1 and CDR2 from the germline V gene are KGHSH and LQKENI. For the CDR3, the DNA is TGTGCCAGCTCAGAGGCGGACAGCCACACTGAAGCTTTCTTT. It is translated as CASSEADSHTEAFF.

This clonotype was recorded at least ten times. The chain links TRBV14 to TRBJ2-7; 12 nucleotides line up with TRBD2. Germline loops: CDR1 SGHDN, CDR2 FVKESK. The CDR3 runs to 15 residues. J was trimmed by 2 bases and V by 4 bases; bases with no gene match: 3. The CDR3 DNA is TGTGCCAGCAGCCCCAGGACTAGCGGGGCCTACGAGCAGTACTTC. Its protein product is CASSPRTSGAYEQYF.

The chain is built from TRBV3-1 and TRBJ1-2; TRBD1 agrees at 9 bases. Germline CDR1 and CDR2: LGHDT and YNNKEL (reference sequence). This CDR3 has 15 residues. J gave up 7 bases and V 5 bases, and 11 bases lay outside the gene matches. Here the CDR3 DNA reads TGTGCCAGCAGCTTCCGGGACAGGGTTCCTCCTGGCTACACCTTC. Amino acid sequence: CASSFRDRVPPGYTF.

This chain uses TRBV12-3 or TRBV12-4 with TRBJ2-5; the match to TRBD1 covers 7 bases. V was pared by 6 bases and J by 0 bases, with 10 bases of the junction left unmatched. This CDR3 is built from 16 residues. This CDR3 is CASSSRRQGYQETQYF. CDR3 nucleotides: TGTGCCAGCAGCTCCCGGCGACAGGGATACCAAGAGACCCAGTACTTC.

This clonotype was seen ten or more times. The chain couples TRBV6-4 to TRBJ1-5, with no clear D. The V gene lost 5 bases and the J gene lost 3 bases, with 8 bases spanning the gap. Per germline, CDR1 MRHNA and CDR2 SNTAGT. CDR3 size: 13 residues. CDR3 DNA: TGTGCCAGCAGTCAGGACGTCAATCAGCCCCAGCATTTT. This codes for CASSQDVNQPQHF.

The chain has TRBV7-8 and TRBJ2-1; D call uncertain. The V gene's germline CDR1 is SGHVS and CDR2 FQNEAQ. The CDR3 runs 13 residues. Deletions cut 6 bases from V and 7 bases from J, with 13 bases between. The CDR3 DNA is TGTGCCAGCAGTTGGGCTAGTTATAATGAGCAGTTCTTC. Residues: CASSWASYNEQFF.

This clonotype showed up many times. V and J are TRBV13 and TRBJ1-2, with unresolved D. V lost 2 bases to trimming and J lost 1 base, with 5 bases between them. Germline assignment: CDR1 PRHDT and CDR2 FYEKMQ (reference sequence). The CDR3 spans 13 residues. CDR3 region: CASSLQVNYGYTF. The CDR3 bases are TGTGCCAGCAGCTTACAAGTTAACTATGGCTACACCTTC. Full variable domain (missing parts from reference TRBV13 and TRBJ1-2): AAGVIQSPRHLIKEKRETATLKCYPIPRHDTVYWYQQGPGQDPQFLISFYEKMQSDKGSIPDRFSAQQFSDYHSELNMSSLELGDSALYFCASSLQVNYGYTFGSGTRLTVV.